Each of the 21 T cell receptor beta chains below was sequenced from the same sample in a study of T cell repertoires in cytomegalovirus infection. What these receptors recognize is not known. TCRdb re-derived calls from the reads in MiXCR, one entry per CDR3 protein. The sample includes approximately 600,000 distinct CDR3 sequences, 35% to 50% seen only once; the top ten take around 48%. The sample in question was cultured PBMCs, obtained from culture after CMV antigen stimulation. The source of these receptors is a human donor in good health (CMV status not recorded). Some clones in this sample may be carry-over from other donors' samples.

The V call is TRBV20-1, the J call TRBJ1-3, with D perhaps TRBD1 (5 bases). Trimming removed 0 bases at V and 0 bases at J, with 12 bases between. Looked up from germline, CDR1 is DFQATT and CDR2 is SNEGSKA (reference sequence). This CDR3 comprises 16 residues. CDR3 sequence reads: CSAREDTASSGNTIYF. In nucleotides, the CDR3 is TGCAGTGCTAGAGAGGACACCGCGAGCTCTGGAAACACCATATATTTT.

The CDR3 here is CASSQRGKETQYF. Written as DNA, the CDR3 is TGTGCCAGCAGCCAACGGGGAAAAGAGACCCAGTACTTC. This chain connects TRBV11-3 to TRBJ2-5, with D possibly being TRBD2 (5 bases). CDR1 is SGHNT and CDR2 is YENEEA in the germline V gene. The CDR3 totals 13 residues. V was cut by 5 bases and J by 3 bases, with 10 bases left in between.

This clonotype was detected only a few times. The chain carries TRBV12-3 or TRBV12-4 and TRBJ1-1; D possibly corresponds to TRBD1 (6 bases). Trimming took 2 bases from V and 2 from J, leaving 12 bases between them. The CDR3 extends over 15 amino acids. CDR3 in DNA: TGTGCCAGCAGTTTAAGAAGGACAGCCAACACTGAAGCTTTCTTT. Its protein product is CASSLRRTANTEAFF.

The V call is TRBV7-2, the J call TRBJ2-1; D call uncertain. Per the germline V gene, CDR1 is SGHTA and CDR2 is FQGNSA. V was clipped by 4 bases and J by 0 bases, with 13 bases between them. The CDR3 totals 16 residues. For the CDR3, the DNA is TGTGCCAGCAGCTCCCCTTCGGCTAGCTCCTACAATGAGCAGTTCTTC. Translating it yields CASSSPSASSYNEQFF. The full variable domain, with the rest looked up from reference TRBV7-2 and TRBJ2-1, is GAGVSQSPSNKVTEKGKDVELRCDPISGHTALYWYRQSLGQGLEFLIYFQGNSAPDKSGLPSDRFSAERTGGSVSTLTIQRTQQEDSAVYLCASSSPSASSYNEQFFGPGTRLTVL.

The CDR3 here is CAISESGGLLQETQYF. CDR3 DNA sequence: TGTGCCATCAGTGAGTCGGGGGGTCTACTACAAGAGACCCAGTACTTC. This chain uses TRBV10-3 with TRBJ2-5; D might be TRBD2 (6 bases). Per the germline V gene, CDR1 is ENHRY and CDR2 is SYGVKD. V was trimmed by 0 bases and J by 2 bases, leaving 13 bases between them. CDR3 length: 16 residues.

CDR3 nucleotides: TGTGCCAGCAGCCCCAGGATAGCGGGAGGTACCGGGGAGCTGTTTTTT. It translates to CASSPRIAGGTGELFF. The gene calls are TRBV7-2 and TRBJ2-2; 10 positions match TRBD2. Germline V CDR1 and CDR2: SGHTA, FQGNSA. This CDR3 is built from 16 residues. V lost 5 bases and J lost 5; bases outside the gene matches: 8.

This clonotype appeared a few times. The gene calls are TRBV5-5 and TRBJ1-5; D gene uncertain. This CDR3 has 16 amino acids. Trimming took 2 bases from V and 6 from J, leaving 18 bases between them. Germline V gene data show CDR1 as SGHKS and CDR2 as YYEKEE (reference sequence). In DNA, the CDR3 is TGTGCCAGCAGCTTCAGCCACGGTAGGAGCGGTCAGCCCCAGCATTTT. Its protein is CASSFSHGRSGQPQHF.

In this sample, this clonotype turned up a few times. The chain employs TRBV6-2 or TRBV6-3 and TRBJ2-7, with D possibly TRBD2 on 5 matching bases. The V gene's germline CDR1 is MNHEY and CDR2 SVGEGT. The CDR3 extends over 15 amino acids. V lost 6 bases and J lost 0, with 15 bases in between. The CDR3 loop reads CASSRPGSHSYEQYF. In DNA form, the CDR3 reads TGTGCCAGCAGCCGTCCGGGAAGCCACTCCTACGAGCAGTACTTC.

The chain has TRBV10-3 and TRBJ2-7, with 8 bases matching TRBD1. CDR1 is ENHRY, CDR2 SYGVKD, per germline. The CDR3 spans 14 residues. V lost 6 bases to trimming and J lost 3 bases; unmatched junction nucleotides: 7. Written as DNA, the CDR3 is TGTGCCATCAGCACAGGGACAGGTAACTACGAGCAGTACTTC. This encodes CAISTGTGNYEQYF.

This chain uses TRBV7-2 with TRBJ2-5; D is undetermined. The V and J ends lost 4 bases and 4 bases respectively, with 7 bases between them. Per germline, CDR1 SGHTA and CDR2 FQGNSA. This CDR3 has 12 amino acids. The CDR3 loop is CASSSFLETQYF. The CDR3 DNA reads as TGTGCCAGCAGCTCTTTCCTAGAGACCCAGTACTTC.

DNA for the CDR3: TGTGCCAGCAGGCAGACAGGGGAGGAGACCCAGTACTTC. This codes for CASRQTGEETQYF. The rearrangement uses TRBV6-1 and TRBJ2-5; TRBD1 matches at 8 bases. The trim removed 6 bases at V and 5 bases at J, leaving 5 bases unmatched. The CDR3 extends over 13 amino acids. Germline loops: CDR1 MNHNS, CDR2 SASEGT.

This chain joins TRBV12-3 or TRBV12-4 and TRBJ2-3; TRBD2 aligns across 9 bases. J lost 7 bases, V lost 3 bases, and 8 bases had no gene match. The CDR3 has 15 residues. CDR3 residues: CASSFRREGQYTQYF. The CDR3 bases are TGTGCCAGCAGTTTTCGGCGGGAGGGCCAATATACGCAGTATTTT.

The CDR3 nucleotides read TGTGCCAGCAGCTTAGATCTGGGAGCCCTGGGGACCCAGTACTTC. Its protein is CASSLDLGALGTQYF. The V call is TRBV11-2, the J call TRBJ2-5; maybe TRBD2 (5 bases). CDR3 size: 15 residues. V was shortened by 0 bases and J by 7 bases, with 15 bases between the two germline ends. CDR1 and CDR2 (germline): SGHAT, FQNNGV. Full variable domain (missing parts from reference TRBV11-2 and TRBJ2-5): EAGVAQSPRYKIIEKRQSVAFWCNPISGHATLYWYQQILGQGPKLLIQFQNNGVVDDSQLPKDRFSAERLKGVDSTLKIQPAKLEDSAVYLCASSLDLGALGTQYFGPGTRLLVL.

The V call is TRBV6-6, the J call TRBJ1-6, with TRBD1 matching 9 bases. The CDR3 covers 15 residues. The ends lost 6 bases at V and 4 bases at J; junction bases unmatched: 4. Per the germline V gene, CDR1 is MNHNY and CDR2 is SVGAGI (reference sequence). CDR3: CASRGGTGYNSPLHF. The CDR3 DNA sequence: TGTGCCAGCAGGGGTGGGACAGGGTATAATTCACCCCTCCACTTT.

This clonotype has a count of ten or more. The chain links TRBV7-2 to TRBJ2-1; the D gene is possibly TRBD1 (6 bases). Trimming shortened V by 0 bases and J by 5 bases, and 11 bases separated the two germline ends. This CDR3 contains 15 residues. The germline V gene has CDR1 SGHTA and CDR2 FQGNSA. The CDR3 DNA follows: TGTGCCAGCAGCTTAGCGGGGGCCCCAAACAATGAGCAGTTCTTC. This encodes CASSLAGAPNNEQFF. Complete variable domain (other parts from reference TRBV7-2 and TRBJ2-1): GAGVSQSPSNKVTEKGKDVELRCDPISGHTALYWYRQSLGQGLEFLIYFQGNSAPDKSGLPSDRFSAERTGGSVSTLTIQRTQQEDSAVYLCASSLAGAPNNEQFFGPGTRLTVL.

This clonotype was seen a few times. The V gene is TRBV6-6, the J gene TRBJ1-2; TRBD1 might be the D (6 bases). V lost 7 bases and J 3 bases, leaving 15 bases between the germline ends. The V gene's germline CDR1 is MNHNY and CDR2 SVGAGI (reference sequence). This CDR3 region has 14 residues. CDR3 nucleotides: TGTGCCAGCACTCCCCGGGACACAGACTATGGCTACACCTTC. Amino acids: CASTPRDTDYGYTF.

The chain uses TRBV6-5 and TRBJ2-7; 12 positions agree with TRBD2. J lost 5 bases, V lost 6 bases, and 11 bases had no gene match. Germline V CDR1 and CDR2: MNHEY, SVGAGI. This CDR3 has 16 amino acids. CDR3 nucleotides: TGTGCCAGCAGCCTTACGACTAGCGGGAGTTCCAACGAGCAGTACTTC. Translation: CASSLTTSGSSNEQYF.

V usage is TRBV20-1 and J usage is TRBJ1-2; D remains ambiguous. The V and J ends lost 4 bases and 5 bases respectively, with 11 bases between them. Per germline, CDR1 DFQATT and CDR2 SNEGSKA (reference sequence). This CDR3 contains 12 residues. The CDR3, as DNA: TGCAGTGCTATCCGGGGTGGGTATGGCTACACCTTC. It encodes CSAIRGGYGYTF.

The chain uses TRBV28 and TRBJ2-3, with 8 nucleotides matching TRBD1. The ends lost 5 bases at V and 4 bases at J; junction bases unmatched: 5. Germline V gene data show CDR1 as MDHEN and CDR2 as SYDVKM. This CDR3 has 14 residues. CDR3 sequence: CASSPQGAADTQYF. The CDR3 DNA sequence: TGTGCCAGCAGTCCTCAGGGGGCCGCAGATACGCAGTATTTT.

The table lists this clonotype with a count of one. V and J are TRBV7-8 and TRBJ1-2, with 7 bases identical to TRBD1. Per the germline V gene, CDR1 is SGHVS and CDR2 is FQNEAQ. V dropped 5 bases and J dropped 0; count of bases not matched to a gene: 9. The CDR3 contains 16 residues. In DNA, the CDR3 is TGTGCCAGCAGCCCCGGGACAGCAGGGGCTAACTATGGCTACACCTTC. This sequence encodes CASSPGTAGANYGYTF. The entire variable domain, with the rest obtained from reference TRBV7-8 and TRBJ1-2, is as follows: GAGVSQSPRYKVAKRGQDVALRCDPISGHVSLFWYQQALGQGPEFLTYFQNEAQLDKSGLPSDRFFAERPEGSVSTLKIQRTQQEDSAVYLCASSPGTAGANYGYTFGSGTRLTVV.

This chain joins TRBV10-3 and TRBJ2-1; tentatively, D is TRBD2 (6 bases). Trimming removed 1 base from V and 9 bases from J, with 13 bases in between. CDR1 is ENHRY, CDR2 SYGVKD, per germline. This CDR3 region has 14 residues. CDR3 amino acids: CAISEFRGGGEQFF. The CDR3 DNA reads TGTGCCATCAGTGAGTTCCGGGGAGGTGGTGAGCAGTTCTTC.